Listed below are T cell receptor beta chains from one sample, sequenced in a study of tumor and adjacent non-tumor tissue in lung cancer. TCRdb independently ran MiXCR on the multiplex PCR reads; one entry per CDR3 protein. The data show some 71,000 distinct CDR3 sequences, just under 75% seen once. Source material: lung tumor tissue. These receptors came from a woman aged 40 to 50 with non-small cell lung cancer. CDR3s include the opening cysteine and the closing phenylalanine or tryptophan. Fields, in order: V gene, clone size, D gene, J gene, CDR3 protein, CDR3 DNA. A D gene is named only where the DNA matches it firmly. For some rows the clone size is stated as once, few or many, or as a class when expanded; others skip it.

TRBV30	many	-	TRBJ2-3	CAWSVLPGPTQYF	TGTGCCTGGAGTGTACTTCCAGGGCCCACGCAGTATTTT
TRBV18	-	TRBD1	TRBJ1-6	CASSPPGQGSSPLHF	TGTGCCAGTTCACCCCCGGGACAGGGCTCTTCACCCCTCCACTTT
TRBV5-4	few	-	TRBJ2-7	CASSLGSGSSYEHYF	TGTGCCAGCAGCTTGGGGTCAGGGTCCTCCTACGAGCACTACTTC
TRBV12-3/TRBV12-4	-	-	TRBJ1-6	CASRREDSLLHF	TGTGCCAGTCGCAGGGAGGATTCACTCCTCCACTTT
TRBV24-1	many	-	TRBJ2-1	CATSDPQIGYNEQFF	TGTGCCACCAGTGATCCCCAGATTGGCTACAATGAGCAGTTCTTC
TRBV12-3/TRBV12-4	-	TRBD1	TRBJ1-4	CTSRSDRDKEKLFF	TGTACCAGCAGATCGGACAGGGACAAAGAAAAACTGTTTTTT
TRBV12-3/TRBV12-4	-	-	TRBJ1-2	CTGSRGGGYTF	TGTACCGGCAGCCGAGGGGGGGGCTACACCTTC
TRBV19	-	-	TRBJ2-7	CASTPSFRVGASSSYEQYF	TGTGCCAGTACCCCTTCCTTTCGCGTCGGGGCCTCTAGCTCCTACGAGCAGTACTTC
TRBV13	-	-	TRBJ1-2	CASSFRSNYGYTF	TGTGCCAGCAGCTTCCGCAGCAACTATGGCTACACCTTC
TRBV7-8	many	-	TRBJ1-6	CASSLAEVRKNSPLHF	TGTGCCAGCAGCTTAGCGGAAGTCAGGAAAAATTCACCCCTCCACTTT
TRBV4-2	-	TRBD1	TRBJ1-6	CASSTRAGGNSPLHF	TGTGCCAGCAGCACCCGGGCAGGGGGGAATTCACCCCTACACTTT
TRBV28	few	-	TRBJ2-2	CASSRTTGTIGELFF	TGTGCCAGCAGTCGGACTACAGGGACAATCGGGGAGCTGTTTTTT
TRBV11-2	-	-	TRBJ2-3	CASSRTDTESRQYF	TGTGCCAGCAGCCGCACGGACACGGAGAGTAGGCAGTATTTT
TRBV20-1	many	-	TRBJ2-7	CSANGQLTYEQYF	TGCAGTGCAAACGGACAATTAACCTACGAGCAGTACTTC
TRBV11-3	-	-	TRBJ2-3	CASSPILGEQYF	TGTGCCAGCAGTCCTATACTGGGGGAGCAGTATTTT
TRBV5-1	many	TRBD2	TRBJ2-3	CASSVAGGPDTQYF	TGCGCCAGCAGCGTAGCGGGGGGGCCAGATACGCAGTATTTT
TRBV20-1	many	-	TRBJ1-5	CSAQQGPQPQHF	TGCAGTGCTCAACAGGGTCCCCAGCCCCAGCATTTT
TRBV6-6	-	-	TRBJ2-3	CASSQSTDTQYF	TGTGCCAGCAGTCAGAGCACAGATACGCAGTATTTT
TRBV5-1	-	-	TRBJ2-6	CASSLEPSGANVLTF	TGCGCCAGCAGCTTGGAGCCCTCTGGGGCCAACGTCCTGACTTTC
TRBV29-1	-	-	TRBJ2-7	CNVVGRTGYEQYF	TGCAACGTTGTTGGGAGGACCGGGTACGAGCAGTACTTC
TRBV20-1	-	-	TRBJ2-1	CSAMGGNLNEQFF	TGCAGTGCTATGGGCGGGAATCTCAATGAGCAGTTCTTC
TRBV11-3	-	-	TRBJ1-1	CTSSHSSLTTEAFF	TGTACCAGCAGCCACTCATCCCTAACCACTGAAGCTTTCTTT
TRBV29-1	many	-	TRBJ2-7	CSAARSSYEQYF	TGCAGCGCGGCCCGGAGCTCCTACGAGCAGTACTTC
TRBV6-2/TRBV6-3	-	TRBD2	TRBJ2-5	CASSPGGSGRQESQHF	TGTGCCAGCAGTCCCGGGGGTAGCGGGAGGCAAGAGAGCCAGCACTTC
TRBV11-3	-	TRBD1	TRBJ2-1	CASSFPGQGRNGQFF	TGTGCCAGCAGCTTCCCGGGACAGGGCAGGAATGGGCAGTTCTTC
TRBV11-2	-	-	TRBJ2-7	CVSSLQFAVHEQYF	TGTGTCAGCAGCTTACAGTTTGCCGTCCACGAGCAGTACTTC
TRBV5-1	once	-	TRBJ1-1	CASSPQHSGADTVAFF	TGCGCCAGCAGCCCTCAACACTCCGGGGCGGACACTGTAGCTTTCTTT
TRBV11-2	-	-	TRBJ2-2	CASSLTLRSNTGELCF	TGTGCCAGTAGCTTAACTCTCAGGTCGAACACCGGGGAGCTGTGTTTT
TRBV20-1	many	-	TRBJ1-4	CSASRVREKLFF	TGCAGTGCTAGCAGGGTTCGGGAAAAACTGTTTTTT
TRBV11-2	-	-	TRBJ2-7	CASGGSSYGQYF	TGCGCCAGCGGTGGGAGCTCCTACGGGCAGTACTTC
TRBV11-1	-	-	TRBJ2-1	CASSLGGLVAAEQFF	TGTGCCAGCAGCCTGGGTGGCCTAGTGGCGGCTGAGCAGTTCTTC
TRBV12-3/TRBV12-4	-	-	TRBJ2-3	CASTPANGESTDTQYF	TGTGCCAGCACTCCAGCTAACGGGGAGAGCACAGATACGCAGTATTTT
TRBV29-1	many	-	TRBJ1-2	CSVGVRVNYGYTF	TGCAGCGTTGGAGTCAGGGTCAACTATGGCTACACCTTC
TRBV20-1	-	TRBD1	TRBJ2-6	CSAPDRPDHWGANVLTF	TGCAGTGCTCCGGACAGGCCTGACCATTGGGGGGCCAACGTCCTGACTTTC
TRBV11-3	-	-	TRBJ1-5	CASSLEGVLGPTDTQHF	TGTGCCAGCAGCTTAGAGGGGGTTCTAGGCCCCACAGATACGCAGCATTTT
TRBV29-1	-	-	TRBJ2-3	CSVELWKGGTDTQYF	TGCAGCGTTGAATTATGGAAGGGAGGCACAGATACGCAATATTTT
TRBV11-3	medium-sized	-	TRBJ2-2	CASSPRGNTGELFF	TGTGCCAGCAGCCCACGGGGGAACACCGGGGAGCTGTTTTTT
TRBV29-1	many	-	TRBJ2-7	CSVRTVFSYEQYF	TGCAGCGTACGGACAGTGTTCTCCTACGAGCAGTACTTC
TRBV20-1	few	-	TRBJ1-5	CSARSEVIRDTSQHF	TGCAGTGCTAGATCAGAGGTGATCCGGGACACGTCCCAGCATTTT
TRBV29-1	once	TRBD1	TRBJ1-2	CSVEDLGQGYGYIF	TGCAGTGTTGAAGATCTTGGACAGGGATATGGCTACATCTTC
TRBV4-1	many	-	TRBJ2-4	CASSQGVADAKNIQYF	TGCGCCAGCAGCCAGGGGGTAGCGGATGCCAAAAACATTCAGTACTTC
TRBV11-3	few	TRBD2	TRBJ2-1	CTSSPQNLAGVDNEQFF	TGTACCAGCAGCCCGCAAAATCTAGCGGGAGTTGACAATGAGCAGTTCTTC
TRBV12-3/TRBV12-4	-	TRBD2	TRBJ2-5	CASSLGWGRLAEGLPQETKYF	TGTGCCAGCAGTTTAGGATGGGGCCGACTAGCGGAGGGACTGCCCCAAGAGACCAAGTACTTC
TRBV27	few	-	TRBJ2-3	CASSLSSQVQYF	TGTGCCAGCAGTTTATCGAGCCAGGTGCAGTATTTT
TRBV7-9	-	TRBD1	TRBJ1-1	CTSSAGQEAFF	TGTACCAGCAGTGCGGGACAGGAAGCTTTCTTT
TRBV29-1	many	-	TRBJ1-3	CSVQGGPSGNTIYF	TGCAGCGTTCAAGGAGGACCCTCTGGAAACACCATATATTTT
TRBV28	many	-	TRBJ1-6	CASSKNRDNSPLHF	TGTGCCAGCAGTAAAAACAGGGATAATTCACCCCTCCACTTT
TRBV13	-	-	TRBJ2-3	CARSLRPGTDTQYF	TGTGCCCGCAGCTTAAGGCCGGGCACAGATACCCAGTATTTT
TRBV14	many	-	TRBJ2-2	CASSQVSTGELFF	TGTGCCAGCAGCCAAGTCAGCACCGGGGAGCTGTTTTTT
TRBV6-1	-	-	TRBJ1-3	CASEGNTIYF	TGTGCCAGCGAGGGAAACACCATATATTTT
TRBV6-5	-	-	TRBJ2-1	CASSFRQGWDEQFF	TGTGCCAGCAGTTTCCGGCAGGGTTGGGACGAGCAGTTCTTC
TRBV10-3	-	TRBD1	TRBJ2-1	CAIRPTGRNEQFF	TGTGCCATCAGACCGACAGGGCGAAATGAGCAGTTCTTC
TRBV6-1	-	-	TRBJ1-5	CASSERDWTYSNRSQHF	TGTGCCAGCAGTGAAAGGGACTGGACGTACAGCAATCGGTCCCAGCATTTT
TRBV6-6	-	-	TRBJ2-5	CASSRKKSQYF	TGTGCCAGCAGTCGTAAGAAGTCCCAGTACTTC
TRBV29-1	-	-	TRBJ2-5	CSGKQGGRETRYF	TGCAGCGGGAAACAGGGGGGGAGAGAGACCCGATACTTC